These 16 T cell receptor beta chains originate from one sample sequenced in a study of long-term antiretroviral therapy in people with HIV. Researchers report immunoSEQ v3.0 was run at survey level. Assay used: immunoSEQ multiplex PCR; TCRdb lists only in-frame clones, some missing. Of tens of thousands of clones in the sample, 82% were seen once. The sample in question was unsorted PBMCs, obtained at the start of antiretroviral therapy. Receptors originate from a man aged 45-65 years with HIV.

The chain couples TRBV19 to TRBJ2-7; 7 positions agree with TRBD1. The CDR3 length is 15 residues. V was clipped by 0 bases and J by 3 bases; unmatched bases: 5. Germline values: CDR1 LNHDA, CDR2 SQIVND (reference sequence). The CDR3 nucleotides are TGTGCCAGTAGTATAGAGGTGGACAGGTTCTACGAGCAGTACTTC. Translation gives CASSIEVDRFYEQYF.

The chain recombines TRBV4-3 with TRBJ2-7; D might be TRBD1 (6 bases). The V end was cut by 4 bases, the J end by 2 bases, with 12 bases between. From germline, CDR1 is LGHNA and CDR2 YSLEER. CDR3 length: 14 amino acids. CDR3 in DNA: TGCGCCAGCAGCCGACAGGTTAGCACCTACGAGCAGTACTTC. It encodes CASSRQVSTYEQYF.

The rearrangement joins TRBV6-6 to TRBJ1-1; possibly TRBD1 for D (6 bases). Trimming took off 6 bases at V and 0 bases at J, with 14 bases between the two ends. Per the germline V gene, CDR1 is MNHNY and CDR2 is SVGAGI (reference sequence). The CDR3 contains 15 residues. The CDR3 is CASSLAAGVNTEAFF. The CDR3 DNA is TGTGCCAGCAGCCTTGCGGCAGGGGTGAACACTGAAGCTTTCTTT.

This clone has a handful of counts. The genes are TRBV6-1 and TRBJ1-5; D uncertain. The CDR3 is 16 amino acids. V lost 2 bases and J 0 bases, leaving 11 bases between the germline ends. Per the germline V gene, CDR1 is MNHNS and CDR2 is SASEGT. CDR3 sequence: CASSEWAFNSNQPQHF. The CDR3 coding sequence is TGTGCCAGCAGTGAATGGGCCTTCAATAGCAATCAGCCCCAGCATTTT.

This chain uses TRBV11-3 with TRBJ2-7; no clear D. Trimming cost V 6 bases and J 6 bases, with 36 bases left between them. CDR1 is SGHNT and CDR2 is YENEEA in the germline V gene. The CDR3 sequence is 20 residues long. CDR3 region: CASSHLPPQSQLPLLGEQYF. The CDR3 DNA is TGTGCCAGCAGTCATCTCCCCCCCCAGAGCCAATTACCCCTTCTCGGCGAGCAGTACTTC.

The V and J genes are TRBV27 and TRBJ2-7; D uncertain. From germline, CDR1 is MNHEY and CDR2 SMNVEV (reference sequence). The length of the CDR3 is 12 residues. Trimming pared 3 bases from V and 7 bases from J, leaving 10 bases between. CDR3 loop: CASSFGRSEQYF. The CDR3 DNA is TGTGCCAGCAGTTTTGGCCGGTCGGAGCAGTACTTC.

CDR3 residues: CSVVLGLAVLDNEQFF. CDR3 DNA: TGCAGCGTTGTTTTGGGACTAGCGGTCCTGGACAATGAGCAGTTCTTC. This chain joins TRBV29-1 and TRBJ2-1, with 11 nucleotides matching TRBD2. This CDR3 region has 16 residues. Trimming cost V 4 bases and J 5 bases; bases outside gene matches: 10. The V gene's germline CDR1 is SQVTM and CDR2 ANQGSEA.

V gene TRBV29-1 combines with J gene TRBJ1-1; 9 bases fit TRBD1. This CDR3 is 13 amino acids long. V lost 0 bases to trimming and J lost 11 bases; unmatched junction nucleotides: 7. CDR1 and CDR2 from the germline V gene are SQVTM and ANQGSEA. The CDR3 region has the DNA TGCAGCGTTGAAGAATATGGGGACAGGGCCGCTTTCTTT. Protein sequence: CSVEEYGDRAAFF. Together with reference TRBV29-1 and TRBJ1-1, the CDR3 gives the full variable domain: SAVISQKPSRDICQRGTSLTIQCQVDSQVTMMFWYRQQPGQSLTLIATANQGSEATYESGFVIDKFPISRPNLTFSTLTVSNMSPEDSSIYLCSVEEYGDRAAFFGQGTRLTVV.

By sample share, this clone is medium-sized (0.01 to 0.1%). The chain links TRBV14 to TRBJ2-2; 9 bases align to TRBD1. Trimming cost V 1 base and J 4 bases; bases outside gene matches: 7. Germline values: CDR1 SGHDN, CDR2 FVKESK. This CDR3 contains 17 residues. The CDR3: CASSQGTGVSSTGELFF. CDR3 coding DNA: TGTGCCAGCAGCCAAGGGACAGGGGTTTCGTCCACCGGGGAGCTGTTTTTT.

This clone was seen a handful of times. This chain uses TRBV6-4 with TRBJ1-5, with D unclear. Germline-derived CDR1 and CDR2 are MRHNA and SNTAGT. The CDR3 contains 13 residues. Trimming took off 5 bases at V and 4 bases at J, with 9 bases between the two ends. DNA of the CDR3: TGTGCCAGCAGTTCCGACACAAATCAGCCCCAGCATTTT. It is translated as CASSSDTNQPQHF.

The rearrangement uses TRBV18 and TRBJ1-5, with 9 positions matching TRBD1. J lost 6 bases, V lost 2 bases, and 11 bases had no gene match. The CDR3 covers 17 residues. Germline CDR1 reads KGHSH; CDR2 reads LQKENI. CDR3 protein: CASSPKRGQGFFQPQHF. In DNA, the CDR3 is TGTGCCAGCTCACCAAAGAGAGGACAGGGGTTTTTTCAGCCCCAGCATTTT.

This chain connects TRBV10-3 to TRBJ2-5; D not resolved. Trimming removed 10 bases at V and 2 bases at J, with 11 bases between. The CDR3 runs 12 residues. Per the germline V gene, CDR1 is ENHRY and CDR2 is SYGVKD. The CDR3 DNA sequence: TGTGCCACCGCACAAGTACAAGAGACCCAGTACTTC. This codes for CATAQVQETQYF.

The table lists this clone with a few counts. CDR3 nucleotides: TGTGCCAGCAGCCCCACAGGGAGTGAGCAGTTCTTC. This codes for CASSPTGSEQFF. V gene TRBV9 combines with J gene TRBJ2-1, with D possibly TRBD1 on 6 matching bases. The V end lost 4 bases, the J end lost 9 bases, and 11 bases lay between the germline ends. CDR1 SGDLS and CDR2 YYNGEE come from the germline V gene. The CDR3 has 12 residues.

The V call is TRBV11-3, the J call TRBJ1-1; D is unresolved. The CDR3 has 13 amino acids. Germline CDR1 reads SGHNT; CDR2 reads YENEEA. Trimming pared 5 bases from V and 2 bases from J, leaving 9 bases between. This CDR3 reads CASSSWENTEAFF. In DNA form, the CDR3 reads TGTGCCAGCAGCAGCTGGGAAAACACTGAAGCTTTCTTT.

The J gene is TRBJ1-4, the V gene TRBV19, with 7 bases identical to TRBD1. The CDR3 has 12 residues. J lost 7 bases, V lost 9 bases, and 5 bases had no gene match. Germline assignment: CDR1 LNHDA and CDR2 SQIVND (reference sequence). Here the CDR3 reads CASRGVGEKLFF. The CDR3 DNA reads TGTGCCAGCAGGGGGGTGGGTGAAAAACTGTTTTTT.

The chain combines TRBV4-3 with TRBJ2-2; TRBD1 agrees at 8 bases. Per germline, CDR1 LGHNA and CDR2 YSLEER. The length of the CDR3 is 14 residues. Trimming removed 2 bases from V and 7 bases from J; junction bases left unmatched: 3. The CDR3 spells CASSQTGGVGELFF. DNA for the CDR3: TGCGCCAGCAGCCAAACAGGGGGAGTCGGGGAGCTGTTTTTT.